This TCR beta chain comes out of a study of blood T cells in healthy people across ages. Regarding the study as a whole: Naive and antigen-experienced cells could not be conclusively compared, given unsorted PBMCs.

A second about 6 to 12 cycle PCR used barcoded and J-beta primers. Samples each returned at least 3 million CDR3-containing paired-end reads. One entry per CDR3 protein results from TCRdb running MiXCR on the 5' RACE reads. Of 1,100,000 or so distinct CDR3 sequences in the sample, roughly 45% were seen once. Each donor had approximately 10 milliliters of peripheral blood drawn. CDR3 length equals 16 residues. Germline loops: CDR1 MNHEY, CDR2 SVGAGI. Deletions cut 2 bases from V and 6 bases from J, with 14 bases between. Notes on this clonotype: The target antigen is unknown.

The source of this sequence is a woman between 55 and 75 years old in good health. The sample taken for sequencing was blood. The chain has TRBV6-5 and TRBJ1-6; D gene uncertain. The CDR3 DNA reads TGTGCCAGCAGTTACGATTTAGCCGGGTTTAATTCACCCCTCCACTTT. Translating gives CASSYDLAGFNSPLHF.